These 17 T cell receptor beta chains were all obtained from the same sample, sequenced in a study of blood T cell repertoires in COVID-19. Only in-frame clones appear in the TCRdb table, and some are missing; sequencing was by immunoSEQ multiplex PCR. The sample contains over 45,000 clones, 73% of which appear only once. Sequenced: peripheral blood. All receptors come from a woman aged 45-65 years with active or convalescent COVID-19.

V gene TRBV25-1 combines with J gene TRBJ1-1; unclear D gene. The V end lost 6 bases, the J end lost 1 base, and 9 bases lay between the germline ends. The CDR3 spans 13 residues. Germline loops: CDR1 MGHDK, CDR2 SYGVNS. CDR3 sequence reads: CASRSQQNTEAFF. The CDR3 DNA follows: TGTGCCAGCAGGTCACAGCAGAACACTGAAGCTTTCTTT.

V and J are TRBV14 and TRBJ1-2; the D is unclear. CDR1 and CDR2 from the germline V gene are SGHDN and FVKESK. V dropped 0 bases and J dropped 6 bases, with 11 bases sitting between them. The CDR3 runs 14 residues. This CDR3 is CASSQDGGRDGYTF. As DNA, the CDR3 is TGTGCCAGCAGCCAAGATGGAGGGCGGGATGGCTACACCTTC. Drawing the rest from reference TRBV14 and TRBJ1-2, the complete variable domain is EAGVTQFPSHSVIEKGQTVTLRCDPISGHDNLYWYRRVMGKEIKFLLHFVKESKQDESGMPNNRFLAERTGGTYSTLKVQPAELEDSGVYFCASSQDGGRDGYTFGSGTRLTVV.

A single count supports this clone. This chain links TRBV19 with TRBJ1-2; 12 bases are shared with TRBD1. V shed 7 bases, J shed 8 bases, and the junction held 8 bases outside the gene matches. This CDR3 contains 14 residues. In germline, CDR1 is LNHDA, CDR2 SQIVND (reference sequence). The CDR3 coding sequence is TGTGCCAGTACCGGGGGACAGGGGGCGCGCGGCTACACCTTC. This sequence encodes CASTGGQGARGYTF.

This sequence joins TRBV20-1 and TRBJ2-5; TRBD2 might be the D (5 bases). Trimming pared 3 bases from V and 9 bases from J, leaving 11 bases between. This CDR3 has 11 residues. In germline, CDR1 is DFQATT, CDR2 SNEGSKA (reference sequence). The CDR3: CSARPGFSQYF. In DNA form, the CDR3 reads TGCAGTGCTAGGCCGGGGTTCTCCCAGTACTTC.

The CDR3 spells CASSYVGGPAGELFF. The CDR3 DNA is TGTGCCAGCAGTTACGTGGGAGGCCCCGCCGGGGAGCTGTTTTTT. The chain uses TRBV6-5 and TRBJ2-2; tentatively, D is TRBD2 (6 bases). V was shortened by 2 bases and J by 6 bases, with 13 bases between the two germline ends. Per germline, CDR1 MNHEY and CDR2 SVGAGI. The CDR3 is 15 residues long.

The chain joins TRBV28 to TRBJ1-3; D perhaps matches TRBD1 (5 bases). Trimming removed 6 bases at V and 2 bases at J, with 17 bases between. The CDR3 runs to 16 residues. The germline V gene has CDR1 MDHEN and CDR2 SYDVKM. CDR3 nucleotide sequence: TGTGCCAGCAGGTCCCACAGGATGCTCACTGGAAACACCATATATTTT. Protein product: CASRSHRMLTGNTIYF. Complete variable domain (other parts from reference TRBV28 and TRBJ1-3): DVKVTQSSRYLVKRTGEKVFLECVQDMDHENMFWYRQDPGLGLRLIYFSYDVKMKEKGDIPEGYSVSREKKERFSLILESASTNQTSMYLCASRSHRMLTGNTIYFGEGSWLTVV.

The chain employs TRBV24-1 and TRBJ2-7; 8 nucleotides align to TRBD1. The CDR3 totals 14 residues. V lost 4 bases, J lost 4 bases, and 5 bases stayed unmatched. Germline CDR1 KGHDR, CDR2 SFDVKD. CDR3 sequence (DNA): TGTGCCACCAGTGACCCTGACAGGGGATACGAGCAGTACTTC. It translates to CATSDPDRGYEQYF.

A remark on this clone: Other nucleotide sequences in the sample specify the same CDR3. The J gene is TRBJ2-2, the V gene TRBV5-1, with D possibly TRBD1 on 6 matching bases. Germline V lookup: CDR1 SGHRS, CDR2 YFSETQ. The CDR3 sequence is 15 residues long. V lost 4 bases and J 2 bases, leaving 12 bases between the germline ends. The CDR3 sequence is CASSLGQINTGELFF. As DNA, the CDR3 is TGCGCCAGCAGCCTAGGACAGATCAACACCGGGGAGCTGTTTTTT.

The chain is built from TRBV27 and TRBJ1-3, with D possibly TRBD1 on 5 matching bases. Looked up from germline, CDR1 is MNHEY and CDR2 is SMNVEV (reference sequence). This CDR3 contains 15 residues. The ends were cut back, 7 bases at V and 10 bases at J, with 23 bases in the middle. The CDR3 protein is CASTGQSPLLDTIYF. The CDR3, as DNA: TGTGCCAGCACAGGGCAGTCCCCTTTGTTGGATACCATATATTTT.

The chain links TRBV18 to TRBJ1-2; D is perhaps TRBD1 (6 bases). This CDR3 has 14 amino acids. Looked up from germline, CDR1 is KGHSH and CDR2 is LQKENI. V was clipped by 6 bases and J by 4 bases, with 15 bases between them. Written as DNA, the CDR3 is TGTGCCAGCTCTCCCACAGGGTCCGGCTATGGCTACACCTTC. Protein sequence: CASSPTGSGYGYTF.

The rearrangement joins TRBV5-1 to TRBJ2-6, with no clear D. The germline V gene encodes CDR1 SGHRS and CDR2 YFSETQ. This CDR3 has 15 amino acids. V lost 2 bases and J lost 0, with 6 bases in between. CDR3 nucleotide sequence: TGCGCCAGCAGCTTCGAGAACTCTGGGGCCAACGTCCTGACTTTC. The encoded protein is CASSFENSGANVLTF.

The chain employs TRBV18 and TRBJ1-6, with 10 bases fitting TRBD1. CDR1 is KGHSH, CDR2 LQKENI, per germline. With 4 bases clipped from V and 7 bases from J, the junction kept 7 bases outside the gene matches. There are 16 residues in the CDR3. In nucleotides, the CDR3 is TGTGCCAGCTCACTCGGGACAGGGGAAGGGAATTCACCCCTCCACTTT. It translates to CASSLGTGEGNSPLHF.

The V and J genes are TRBV6-2 or TRBV6-3 and TRBJ1-2; 7 nucleotides agree with TRBD1. This CDR3 is built from 13 residues. The V gene's germline CDR1 is MNHEY and CDR2 SVGEGT. With 6 bases clipped from V and 4 bases from J, the junction kept 5 bases outside the gene matches. Written as DNA, the CDR3 is TGTGCCAGCAGCCCCAGGGGGTTCTATGGCTACACCTTC. Protein sequence: CASSPRGFYGYTF.

This clone has only a few counts. The chain employs TRBV5-1 and TRBJ2-1; D not certain. Looked up from germline, CDR1 is SGHRS and CDR2 is YFSETQ. The CDR3 runs 13 residues. V shed 1 base and J shed 9 bases, with 11 bases lying between them. This CDR3 is CASSLSFASEQFF. Written as DNA, the CDR3 is TGCGCCAGCAGCTTGTCCTTTGCCAGTGAGCAGTTCTTC.

The rearrangement links TRBV12-3 or TRBV12-4 to TRBJ1-2; 7 bases match TRBD1. V gave up 5 bases and J gave up 4 bases; unmatched junction bases: 4. The CDR3 is made up of 13 amino acids. CDR3 sequence reads: CASSKGTAYGYTF. The CDR3 DNA follows: TGTGCCAGCAGTAAGGGGACAGCCTATGGCTACACCTTC.

The V call is TRBV6-2 or TRBV6-3, the J call TRBJ2-2; 9 bases agree with TRBD2. V shed 2 bases, J shed 6 bases, and the junction held 7 bases outside the gene matches. Germline V gives CDR1 MNHEY, CDR2 SVGEGT. This CDR3 spans 16 amino acids. This chain's CDR3 is CASSYPLGGRAGELFF. CDR3 sequence (DNA): TGTGCCAGCAGTTACCCCCTTGGCGGGAGGGCCGGGGAGCTGTTTTTT.

V gene TRBV27 combines with J gene TRBJ2-2; 11 positions match TRBD2. The CDR3 is 16 amino acids. Germline trimming cut 2 bases from V and 6 bases from J; bases unmatched to any gene: 5. CDR1 and CDR2 (germline): MNHEY, SMNVEV (reference sequence). The CDR3 region is CASSLNGLAGSGELFF. The CDR3 DNA is TGTGCCAGCAGTTTAAACGGACTAGCGGGTTCCGGGGAGCTGTTTTTT.